Shown below are 5 T cell receptor beta chains from a single sample sequenced in a study of T cell clonotyping in hematopoietic cell transplantation. TCRdb's table, derived via immunoSEQ multiplex PCR, lists solely in-frame clones and lacks some. The table records 8,000 or so clones, 90% to 96% of them present only once. Specimen: PBMCs, collected 30 days after allogeneic stem cell transplant. The source of these receptors is a male patient in his 40s who had an allogeneic stem cell transplant from a related donor, so the T cells may come from the graft donor. Some clones in this sample may be carry-over from other donors' samples.

The rearrangement uses TRBV7-2 and TRBJ1-4; D is perhaps TRBD1 (6 bases). Germline V gene sequence: CDR1 SGHTA, CDR2 FQGNSA. The CDR3 runs to 17 residues. V lost 5 bases and J 2 bases, leaving 18 bases between the germline ends. Written as DNA, the CDR3 is TGTGCCAGCAGCCCAACTTGGGGGCGGGCGACTAATGAAAAACTGTTTTTT. Translated: CASSPTWGRATNEKLFF.

V is TRBV6-5 and J is TRBJ2-5; a weak D match, TRBD2 (6 bases). V dropped 7 bases and J dropped 5 bases, with 17 bases sitting between them. This CDR3 has 14 residues. CDR1 is MNHEY and CDR2 is SVGAGI in the germline V gene. The CDR3 is CASTPGTSRETQYF. In DNA form, the CDR3 reads TGTGCCAGCACCCCTGGGACTTCGCGGGAGACCCAGTACTTC.

The V gene is TRBV6-5, the J gene TRBJ2-1; D is ambiguous. The CDR3 loop spans 16 amino acids. V shed 2 bases and J shed 5 bases, with 16 bases lying between them. The V gene's germline CDR1 is MNHEY and CDR2 SVGAGI. The CDR3 nucleotides read TGTGCCAGCAGTTACGAGTCATCAAGCCATCACAATGAGCAGTTCTTC. It encodes CASSYESSSHHNEQFF.

The CDR3: CASSELNTKNIQYF. CDR3 nucleotides: TGCGCCAGCAGTGAGTTAAATACCAAAAACATTCAGTACTTC. This chain connects TRBV10-2 to TRBJ2-4; D not certain. The ends were cut back, 1 base at V and 2 bases at J, with 6 bases in the middle. Per germline, CDR1 WSHSY and CDR2 SAAADI. This CDR3 comprises 14 residues.

This rearrangement joins TRBV6-5 to TRBJ1-6, with D uncertain. CDR1 and CDR2 (germline): MNHEY, SVGAGI. V shed 0 bases and J shed 14 bases, with 14 bases lying between them. The CDR3 has 14 residues. The CDR3 nucleotides are TGTGCCAGCAGTTACTCGAGGGCCTTATTCACCCTCCACTTT. This codes for CASSYSRALFTLHF.